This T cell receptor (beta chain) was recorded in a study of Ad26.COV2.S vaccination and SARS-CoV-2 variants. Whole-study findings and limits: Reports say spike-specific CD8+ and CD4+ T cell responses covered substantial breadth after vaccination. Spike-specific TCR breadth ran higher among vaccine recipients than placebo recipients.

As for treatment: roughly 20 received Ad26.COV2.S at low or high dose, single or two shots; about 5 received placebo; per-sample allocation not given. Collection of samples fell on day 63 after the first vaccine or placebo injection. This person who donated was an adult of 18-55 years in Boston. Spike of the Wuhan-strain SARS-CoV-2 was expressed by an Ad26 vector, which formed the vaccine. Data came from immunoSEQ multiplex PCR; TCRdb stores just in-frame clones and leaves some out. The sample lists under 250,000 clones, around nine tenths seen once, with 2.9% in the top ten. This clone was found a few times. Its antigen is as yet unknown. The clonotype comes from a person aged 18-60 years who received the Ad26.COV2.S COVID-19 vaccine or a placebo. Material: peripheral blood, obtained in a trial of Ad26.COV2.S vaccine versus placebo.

The CDR3 sequence: CASFSVLNTEAFF. The CDR3 DNA reads TGTGCCAGCTTCTCAGTTTTGAACACTGAAGCTTTCTTT. V and J are TRBV6-5 and TRBJ1-1; the D is unclear. From germline, CDR1 is MNHEY and CDR2 SVGAGI. This CDR3 region has 13 residues. The V gene lost 8 bases and the J gene lost 0 bases, with 10 bases spanning the gap.